A single sample gave rise to the 22 T cell receptor beta chains below, sequenced in a study of beta chain features in type 1 diabetes. Overall study results and limits: Within each of all four CD4+ subsets, Type 1 diabetes patients had TCRB CDR3s that were moderately but significantly shorter.

Reverse transcribing all isolated RNA meant expressed TCRB transcripts were sequenced. The protocol was immunoSEQ multiplex PCR, while the TCRdb copy is restricted to in-frame clones and leaves out a portion. The data contain roughly 340,000 clones, roughly 13% of them singletons. Their specific antigens are unknown. Material: naive CD4+ T cells from blood. These receptor sequences come from a woman aged 18-30 years with type 1 diabetes.

This clone was seen more than once but under ten times. The V and J genes are TRBV7-2 and TRBJ1-2; 7 bases agree with TRBD1. The CDR3 sequence is 15 residues long. V shed 5 bases, J shed 4 bases, and the junction held 10 bases outside the gene matches. Germline CDR1 SGHTA, CDR2 FQGNSA. The CDR3 DNA is TGTGCCAGCAGCCCCCGTAGACAGGGAGGCTATGGCTACACCTTC. As protein: CASSPRRQGGYGYTF.

This chain uses TRBV6-5 with TRBJ2-1; 10 nucleotides match TRBD1. CDR3 length: 14 residues. The V segment lost 5 bases and the J segment 6 bases; nucleotides outside the gene matches: 4. Per germline, CDR1 MNHEY and CDR2 SVGAGI. DNA for the CDR3: TGTGCCAGCAGTGACAGGGGGCGCCTCAATGAGCAGTTCTTC. Protein product: CASSDRGRLNEQFF.

This clone was counted only a few times. The rearrangement joins TRBV5-1 to TRBJ1-2; TRBD1 is a possible D gene (5 bases). CDR3 length: 13 amino acids. The germline V gene has CDR1 SGHRS and CDR2 YFSETQ. V was trimmed by 0 bases and J by 4 bases, leaving 7 bases between them. CDR3 coding DNA: TGCGCCAGCAGCTTGGGACAGCGCTATGGCTACACCTTC. It translates to CASSLGQRYGYTF.

The gene calls are TRBV20-1 and TRBJ1-2; D call uncertain. The V gene's germline CDR1 is DFQATT and CDR2 SNEGSKA (reference sequence). V shed 6 bases and J shed 8 bases, with 13 bases lying between them. The CDR3 runs to 11 residues. This CDR3 is CSAPMAEGYTF. The CDR3 region has the DNA TGCAGTGCCCCCATGGCGGAGGGCTACACCTTC.

This chain uses TRBV28 with TRBJ2-4; D might be TRBD1 (5 bases). This CDR3 region has 15 residues. Per the germline V gene, CDR1 is MDHEN and CDR2 is SYDVKM. V was shortened by 1 base and J by 8 bases, with 15 bases between the two germline ends. The CDR3 spells CASSLFPPGKYIQYF. The CDR3 nucleotides read TGTGCCAGCAGTTTATTTCCCCCAGGGAAGTACATTCAGTACTTC.

This clone was seen a handful of times. V gene TRBV23-1 combines with J gene TRBJ2-7; D is perhaps TRBD2 (6 bases). TRBV23-1 is an ORF, and what it does is uncertain. The CDR3 extends over 15 amino acids. Trimming left V 6 bases short and J 2 bases short, with 17 bases between. The CDR3 coding sequence is TGCGCCAGCAGATTCGCGGGGCGCCACCCCTACGAGCAGTACTTC. Its protein product is CASRFAGRHPYEQYF.

This clone turned up a few times. The rearrangement uses TRBV18 and TRBJ2-2; 7 nucleotides line up with TRBD1. In germline, CDR1 is KGHSH, CDR2 LQKENI. V was pared by 3 bases and J by 2 bases, with 12 bases of the junction left unmatched. The CDR3 spans 18 residues. The CDR3 protein is CASSPGIGDSFNTGELFF. Written as DNA, the CDR3 is TGTGCCAGCTCACCGGGCATAGGGGACAGCTTCAACACCGGGGAGCTGTTTTTT. The whole variable domain, remainder taken from reference TRBV18 and TRBJ2-2, is NAGVMQNPRHLVRRRGQEARLRCSPMKGHSHVYWYRQLPEEGLKFMVYLQKENIIDESGMPKERFSAEFPKEGPSILRIQQVVRGDSAAYFCASSPGIGDSFNTGELFFGEGSRLTVL.

This clone has a handful of counts. For the CDR3, the DNA is TGTGCCAGCAGCCAGACAGGGCGGCAGGAGACCCAGTACTTC. Translated, it gives CASSQTGRQETQYF. The gene calls are TRBV5-4 and TRBJ2-5; 7 nucleotides align to TRBD1. The germline V gene encodes CDR1 SGHNT and CDR2 YYREEE (reference sequence). CDR3 size: 14 residues. V trimming: 4 bases; J trimming: 5 bases; junction bases outside the gene matches: 8.

V usage is TRBV5-1 and J usage is TRBJ2-7, with TRBD1 matching 11 bases. J gave up 3 bases and V 6 bases, and 5 bases lay outside the gene matches. Germline lookup yields CDR1 SGHRS and CDR2 YFSETQ. The CDR3 is 14 residues long. The CDR3, as DNA: TGCGCCAGCACCGTCGGGACAGGGGGCTACGAGCAGTACTTC. It codes for CASTVGTGGYEQYF.

This chain uses TRBV7-9 with TRBJ2-3; weak D call: TRBD2 (6 bases). Germline CDR1 is SEHNR and CDR2 is FQNEAQ (reference sequence). V lost 4 bases and J 0 bases, leaving 11 bases between the germline ends. This CDR3 has 15 amino acids. CDR3 region: CASSWGLLSTDTQYF. CDR3 bases: TGTGCCAGCAGCTGGGGACTTCTCAGCACAGATACGCAGTATTTT.

This clone was seen a few times. CDR3 protein: CAWRQTPSKLAEQFF. The CDR3 DNA reads as TGTGCCTGGAGGCAGACCCCGTCCAAGCTAGCTGAGCAGTTCTTC. V usage is TRBV30 and J usage is TRBJ2-1; D is perhaps TRBD2 (5 bases). Trimming pared 3 bases from V and 9 bases from J, leaving 21 bases between. The germline V gene has CDR1 GTSNPN and CDR2 SVGIG (reference sequence). CDR3 length: 15 amino acids.

This clone was counted between two and nine times. V gene TRBV11-1 combines with J gene TRBJ2-3; D may be TRBD1 (6 bases). The CDR3 loop spans 14 amino acids. V dropped 3 bases and J dropped 4 bases, with 11 bases sitting between them. The germline gives CDR1 SGHAT, CDR2 FQDESV (reference sequence). CDR3 in amino acids: CASSFNRAADTQYF. DNA of the CDR3: TGTGCCAGCAGCTTCAACAGGGCGGCAGATACGCAGTATTTT.

This clone was detected a few times. This chain connects TRBV6-5 to TRBJ1-1; 8 bases align to TRBD1. V lost 6 bases and J lost 1; bases outside the gene matches: 4. CDR1 and CDR2 (germline): MNHEY, SVGAGI. This CDR3 spans 14 amino acids. The CDR3 nucleotides are TGTGCCAGCAGGGACAGGGTTGGGAACACTGAAGCTTTCTTT. Its translation: CASRDRVGNTEAFF.

This clone was found a few times. The genes are TRBV7-9 and TRBJ2-7; 11 bases agree with TRBD2. Losses at the gene ends were 9 bases for V and 2 bases for J; bases not matched to a gene: 3. The CDR3 length is 13 residues. Germline loops: CDR1 SEHNR, CDR2 FQNEAQ (reference sequence). This CDR3 reads CASTSGSTYEQYF. CDR3 nucleotide sequence: TGTGCCAGTACTAGCGGGAGTACCTACGAGCAGTACTTC. Full variable domain (missing parts from reference TRBV7-9 and TRBJ2-7): DTGVSQNPRHKITKRGQNVTFRCDPISEHNRLYWYRQTLGQGPEFLTYFQNEAQLEKSRLLSDRFSAERPKGSFSTLEIQRTEQGDSAMYLCASTSGSTYEQYFGPGTRLTVT.

The gene calls are TRBV7-2 and TRBJ1-2, with TRBD1 matching over 8 bases. V lost 5 bases to trimming and J lost 3 bases; unmatched junction nucleotides: 14. The CDR3 has 17 residues. Germline loops: CDR1 SGHTA, CDR2 FQGNSA. CDR3 residues: CASSPWGPSTGDYGYTF. The CDR3, as DNA: TGTGCCAGCAGCCCTTGGGGCCCTTCGACAGGGGACTATGGCTACACCTTC.

This clone was detected only a few times. The chain links TRBV5-4 to TRBJ2-1, with 13 bases lining up with TRBD2. Trimming cost V 5 bases and J 9 bases; bases outside gene matches: 17. Germline CDR1 is SGHNT and CDR2 is YYREEE (reference sequence). The CDR3 spans 18 residues. CDR3 DNA: TGTGCCAGCAGTCGGAGACTAGCGGGAGGTATACGTGTGGGTGAGCAGTTCTTC. Amino acid sequence: CASSRRLAGGIRVGEQFF.

This clone was seen a few times. CDR3 protein: CASSFTSYNEQFF. CDR3 coding DNA: TGTGCCAGCAGCTTCACTTCGTACAATGAGCAGTTCTTC. V gene TRBV7-9 combines with J gene TRBJ2-1; no definite D call. Germline CDR1 and CDR2: SEHNR and FQNEAQ (reference sequence). The CDR3 contains 13 residues. Trimming took 3 bases from V and 4 from J, leaving 7 bases between them.

This clone was seen only a few times. The same CDR3 is also encoded by other DNA sequences in this sample. The chain carries TRBV7-2 and TRBJ2-1; 10 positions match TRBD2. V was pared by 6 bases and J by 2 bases, with 4 bases of the junction left unmatched. The CDR3 spans 15 residues. CDR1 and CDR2 (germline): SGHTA, FQGNSA. CDR3 nucleotides: TGTGCCAGCAGGGAAGCGGGAGGGCCCTACAATGAGCAGTTCTTC. Its protein is CASREAGGPYNEQFF.

The chain links TRBV28 to TRBJ1-5; TRBD1 aligns across 8 bases. CDR3 length: 15 residues. Germline CDR1 and CDR2: MDHEN and SYDVKM. The ends lost 8 bases at V and 7 bases at J; junction bases unmatched: 13. In DNA, the CDR3 is TGTGCCAGCGCAGAATGGACAGGGTCTTGGCAGCCCCAGCATTTT. Translating it yields CASAEWTGSWQPQHF.

The chain recombines TRBV7-2 with TRBJ2-1; D remains ambiguous. The length of the CDR3 is 14 residues. Germline loops: CDR1 SGHTA, CDR2 FQGNSA. V was clipped by 3 bases and J by 5 bases, with 11 bases between them. Here the CDR3 DNA reads TGTGCCAGCAGCTTTTCGGGTCGAAACAATGAGCAGTTCTTC. Translating gives CASSFSGRNNEQFF. The full variable domain, in which reference TRBV7-2 and TRBJ2-1 provide the parts outside the CDR3, is GAGVSQSPSNKVTEKGKDVELRCDPISGHTALYWYRQSLGQGLEFLIYFQGNSAPDKSGLPSDRFSAERTGGSVSTLTIQRTQQEDSAVYLCASSFSGRNNEQFFGPGTRLTVL.

The DNA of the CDR3 is TGTGCCAGCAGCTTTAGCGGGAGTGCCGGGGAGCTGTTTTTT. Translated: CASSFSGSAGELFF. The rearrangement joins TRBV5-4 to TRBJ2-2; TRBD2 aligns across 9 bases. After removal of 2 bases from V and 6 bases from J, the junction contained 2 bases not matched to a gene. CDR3 length: 14 amino acids. Germline V lookup: CDR1 SGHNT, CDR2 YYREEE (reference sequence).

The V call is TRBV29-1, the J call TRBJ2-1; 9 nucleotides align to TRBD1. Germline lookup yields CDR1 SQVTM and CDR2 ANQGSEA. V was pared by 7 bases and J by 7 bases, with 8 bases of the junction left unmatched. The CDR3 runs 13 residues. CDR3 loop: CSGWTGALNEQFF. The DNA of the CDR3 is TGCAGCGGCTGGACAGGGGCCCTTAATGAGCAGTTCTTC.